This section outlines one T cell receptor (beta chain) sequence together with its context. The data originate from a study of blood T cell repertoires in COVID-19. About the research overall: Some COVID-19 samples were acute and others convalescent; all came from the United States, Italy and Spain. T cells, B-cell-depleted T cells, or PBMCs provided the cDNA or gDNA that served as material.

CDR3 length: 13 amino acids. Between the trimmed V and J ends, which lost 6 bases and 1 base, there was a span of 8 bases. Looked up from germline, CDR1 is LNHDA and CDR2 is SQIVND (reference sequence). Original methodology: Reference gene primer amplification gave estimated nucleated cell counts. This table comes from immunoSEQ multiplex PCR, and its TCRdb copy is limited to in-frame clones, with some not included. D and trimming come from the DNA, and the V and J calls and clone size come from that table. This sample has some 230,000 clones; 75% to 85% occur once, and the top ten carry 6.5% to 9%. This clonotype originated in a woman in her fifties or sixties with acute or convalescent COVID-19. This chain uses TRBV19 with TRBJ2-3; tentative D call: TRBD2 (6 bases). The sequenced sample was peripheral blood. This CDR3 reads CASRSSGTDTQYF. In nucleotides, the CDR3 is TGTGCCAGTAGATCTAGCGGCACAGATACGCAGTATTTT.